This TCR beta chain was retrieved from a study of blood T cell repertoires in COVID-19. Background on the study: COVID-19 samples collected from the United States, Italy and Spain covered acute and convalescent phases. Sample material is recorded as cDNA or gDNA derived from T cells, B-cell-depleted T cells, or PBMCs.

Original analysis: Scientists estimated how many nucleated cells there were by amplifying reference gene primers. The repertoire was sequenced with immunoSEQ multiplex PCR; TCRdb's copy has only in-frame clones and lacks some. V, J and clone size are taken as reported in that table, and D and trimming were inferred from the DNA itself. The profile covers approximately 310,000 clones, with roughly 91% appearing a single time and 1% taken by the ten largest. The germline gives CDR1 SGHDT, CDR2 YYEEEE. V gave up 7 bases and J gave up 8 bases, with 21 bases separating them. The CDR3 extends over 14 amino acids. The table lists this clone with a count of one.

The chain couples TRBV5-6 to TRBJ1-2, with D uncertain. The receptor's source is a man aged 50 to 59 with active or convalescent COVID-19. Sequenced: peripheral blood. This chain's CDR3 is CASGGERRVGGYTF. As DNA, the CDR3 is TGTGCCAGCGGAGGAGAGCGGAGGGTTGGCGGCTACACCTTC.